Each of the 25 T cell receptor beta chains below was sequenced from the same sample in a study of T-cell memory formation after mild COVID-19. From the 5' RACE reads, TCRdb called clonotypes with MiXCR, one entry per CDR3 protein. The data contain 550,000 to 650,000 distinct CDR3 sequences, 15% to 20% of them singletons. Sequenced material: PBMCs or a T cell subset sorted from them (not recorded which). These receptors were taken from an adult woman who had mild COVID-19 (a few samples of this study predate the infection). Cell type and time point are not known.

This clonotype was seen repeatedly, ten times or more. The chain is built from TRBV7-2 and TRBJ2-5; perhaps TRBD1 as D (5 bases). The germline V and J ends were trimmed by 4 bases and 3 bases, with 18 bases remaining between them. Germline loops: CDR1 SGHTA, CDR2 FQGNSA. The CDR3 sequence is 16 residues long. CDR3 sequence: CASSSPPPRAEETQYF. CDR3 nucleotides: TGTGCCAGCAGCTCGCCACCCCCCAGGGCGGAAGAGACCCAGTACTTC. The whole variable domain, remainder taken from reference TRBV7-2 and TRBJ2-5, is GAGVSQSPSNKVTEKGKDVELRCDPISGHTALYWYRQSLGQGLEFLIYFQGNSAPDKSGLPSDRFSAERTGGSVSTLTIQRTQQEDSAVYLCASSSPPPRAEETQYFGPGTRLLVL.

This clonotype occurred a few times. The V and J genes are TRBV9 and TRBJ1-2; a weak D match, TRBD1 (6 bases). Germline assignment: CDR1 SGDLS and CDR2 YYNGEE. The CDR3 has 16 amino acids. Between the trimmed V and J ends, which lost 7 bases and 0 bases, there was a span of 19 bases. The CDR3 DNA reads TGTGCCAGCGGAAGGGGGGGCAGCCTGACTAACTATGGCTACACCTTC. Residues: CASGRGGSLTNYGYTF.

At least ten counts were recorded for this clonotype. The chain employs TRBV12-5 and TRBJ1-5; no firm D call. The CDR3 consists of 10 residues. Germline V gene sequence: CDR1 LGHNT, CDR2 FRNRAP. Trimming removed 11 bases from V and 11 bases from J, with 13 bases in between. CDR3 bases: TGTGCTCCAGCGGGGTGGACCCAGCATTTT. The encoded protein is CAPAGWTQHF.

This clonotype turned up a few times. The chain joins TRBV7-2 to TRBJ2-7; 12 bases match TRBD2. The germline CDR1 and CDR2 sequences are SGHTA and FQGNSA. This CDR3 is 18 amino acids long. J was trimmed by 4 bases and V by 5 bases; bases with no gene match: 15. The CDR3 nucleotides are TGTGCCAGCAGCCTAGGGACTAGCGGGCTCTCCCTAATATACGAGCAGTACTTC. Its translation: CASSLGTSGLSLIYEQYF.

The V gene is TRBV7-8, the J gene TRBJ2-1; 10 bases map to TRBD2. The CDR3 has 15 residues. Germline trimming cut 1 base from V and 8 bases from J; bases unmatched to any gene: 5. The germline CDR1 and CDR2 sequences are SGHVS and FQNEAQ. CDR3 in DNA: TGTGCCAGCAGCTTAGAATCTAGCGGGAGAGATGAGCAGTTCTTC. It translates to CASSLESSGRDEQFF.

This clonotype was counted between two and nine times. The rearrangement joins TRBV4-1 to TRBJ2-7; perhaps D is TRBD1 or TRBD2 (5 bases each). Germline-derived CDR1 and CDR2 are MGHRA and YSYEKL. This CDR3 contains 14 residues. Trimming stripped 8 bases from V and 6 bases from J, with 20 bases between. The CDR3 sequence is CASQAYINGGEQYF. CDR3 coding DNA: TGCGCCAGCCAAGCCTATATTAATGGGGGCGAGCAGTACTTC.

The V call is TRBV6-5, the J call TRBJ2-3; 12 bases are a match to TRBD2. Losses at the gene ends were 6 bases for V and 0 bases for J; bases not matched to a gene: 7. Looked up from germline, CDR1 is MNHEY and CDR2 is SVGAGI. This CDR3 spans 17 amino acids. The CDR3 sequence is CASRFRTSGASTDTQYF. DNA for the CDR3: TGTGCCAGCAGGTTCCGGACTAGCGGGGCTAGCACAGATACGCAGTATTTT.

V is TRBV12-3 or TRBV12-4 and J is TRBJ2-5; D remains ambiguous. V shed 7 bases and J shed 5 bases, with 8 bases lying between them. The CDR3 has 11 residues. The CDR3 here is CASTPGETQYF. The CDR3 bases are TGTGCCAGCACCCCCGGCGAGACCCAGTACTTC.

J is TRBJ2-6 and V is TRBV5-1; possibly TRBD2 for D (5 bases). The germline gives CDR1 SGHRS, CDR2 YFSETQ. This CDR3 contains 16 residues. V shed 3 bases and J shed 0 bases, with 10 bases lying between them. The CDR3 protein is CASSWQAGSGANVLTF. In DNA form, the CDR3 reads TGCGCCAGCAGCTGGCAGGCGGGCTCTGGGGCCAACGTCCTGACTTTC.

This clonotype came up a few times. The chain couples TRBV20-1 to TRBJ2-7; the D is unclear. V lost 0 bases and J 2 bases, leaving 11 bases between the germline ends. The CDR3 totals 14 residues. Looked up from germline, CDR1 is DFQATT and CDR2 is SNEGSKA (reference sequence). The CDR3 reads CSARDTVSPYEQYF. The CDR3, as DNA: TGCAGTGCTAGAGATACGGTTTCCCCCTACGAGCAGTACTTC.

This clonotype was detected many times. The chain combines TRBV5-1 with TRBJ2-5; D is possibly TRBD1 (6 bases). CDR3 length equals 14 residues. Germline V gene sequence: CDR1 SGHRS, CDR2 YFSETQ. Trimming removed 0 bases at V and 6 bases at J, with 12 bases between. CDR3 amino acids: CASSLGDMIQTQYF. Written as DNA, the CDR3 is TGCGCCAGCAGCTTGGGGGACATGATCCAGACCCAGTACTTC.

This clonotype showed up just a few times. The V and J genes are TRBV7-9 and TRBJ1-4; 8 bases align to TRBD1. The CDR3 totals 15 residues. Germline V gene lookup returns CDR1 SEHNR and CDR2 FQNEAQ (reference sequence). Losses at the gene ends were 4 bases for V and 7 bases for J; bases not matched to a gene: 8. The CDR3 loop reads CASSSPDRVGEKLFF. The CDR3 DNA follows: TGTGCCAGCAGCTCCCCGGACAGGGTCGGTGAAAAACTGTTTTTT. The variable domain in full, with the rest retrieved from reference TRBV7-9 and TRBJ1-4, is DTGVSQNPRHKITKRGQNVTFRCDPISEHNRLYWYRQTLGQGPEFLTYFQNEAQLEKSRLLSDRFSAERPKGSFSTLEIQRTEQGDSAMYLCASSSPDRVGEKLFFGSGTQLSVL.

This clonotype was seen more than once but under ten times. The chain is built from TRBV18 and TRBJ1-1; D is uncertain. Trimming took 0 bases from V and 1 from J, leaving 6 bases between them. The CDR3 totals 14 residues. From germline, CDR1 is KGHSH and CDR2 LQKENI. CDR3 DNA sequence: TGTGCCAGCTCACCACCACAACCGAACACTGAAGCTTTCTTT. Translating gives CASSPPQPNTEAFF.

The chain carries TRBV2 and TRBJ2-5; weak D call: TRBD1 (7 bases). Germline V gives CDR1 SNHLY, CDR2 FYNNEI. Trimming took 8 bases from V and 4 from J, leaving 20 bases between them. This CDR3 is built from 15 residues. In DNA, the CDR3 is TGTGCCAGCCTCGAGGAGGGGGCGCGGAGAGAGACCCAGTACTTC. Translated, it gives CASLEEGARRETQYF.

The V and J genes are TRBV11-2 and TRBJ1-4, with D possibly TRBD1 on 5 matching bases. This CDR3 is 15 amino acids long. Trimming took 3 bases from V and 7 from J, leaving 15 bases between them. Germline CDR1 is SGHAT and CDR2 is FQNNGV. CDR3 DNA: TGTGCCAGCAGCTTTTCCGGGGGAGTAGGTGAAAAACTGTTTTTT. Translated, it gives CASSFSGGVGEKLFF.

The sample holds one count of this clonotype. The V gene is TRBV7-9, the J gene TRBJ2-7; tentative D call: TRBD1 (8 bases). CDR1 is SEHNR and CDR2 is FQNEAQ in the germline V gene (reference sequence). The CDR3 is 15 residues long. The V gene lost 4 bases and the J gene lost 5 bases, with 18 bases spanning the gap. CDR3 loop: CASSSTDRGGDEQYF. DNA for the CDR3: TGTGCCAGCAGCTCGACCGACAGGGGAGGGGACGAGCAGTACTTC.

This clonotype occurred a few times. The chain couples TRBV19 to TRBJ2-5; a weak D match, TRBD2 (5 bases). Germline lookup yields CDR1 LNHDA and CDR2 SQIVND (reference sequence). V was cut by 2 bases and J by 2 bases, with 15 bases left in between. This CDR3 contains 16 residues. The CDR3 nucleotides are TGTGCCAGTAGTATATTTCGGGGTCTGGGACAAGAGACCCAGTACTTC. This gives the protein CASSIFRGLGQETQYF.

The rearrangement links TRBV24-1 to TRBJ2-7; D possibly corresponds to TRBD2 (6 bases). V lost 7 bases and J lost 1, with 13 bases in between. The germline V gene encodes CDR1 KGHDR and CDR2 SFDVKD. The CDR3 extends over 14 amino acids. CDR3 nucleotides: TGTGCCACCAGGCCAGCGGGTCCATCCTACGAGCAGTACTTC. This gives the protein CATRPAGPSYEQYF.

This clonotype was picked up a small number of times. J is TRBJ2-7 and V is TRBV27, with 8 bases lining up with TRBD2. The germline V gene has CDR1 MNHEY and CDR2 SMNVEV (reference sequence). The CDR3 consists of 14 residues. With V trimmed by 7 bases and J by 6 bases, 11 bases remained unmatched. CDR3: CASTLSPGGFEQYF. CDR3 DNA sequence: TGTGCCAGCACCCTAAGTCCGGGGGGGTTCGAGCAGTACTTC.

A few counts support this clonotype. The chain is built from TRBV10-2 and TRBJ1-2; D gene uncertain. CDR1 is WSHSY and CDR2 is SAAADI in the germline V gene. The CDR3 is made up of 13 amino acids. Trimming cost V 3 bases and J 5 bases, with 10 bases left between them. The CDR3 sequence: CASSDSLRYGYTF. The DNA of the CDR3 is TGCGCCAGCAGTGACAGCCTTCGGTATGGCTACACCTTC.

V is TRBV9 and J is TRBJ2-3; D remains ambiguous. The ends were cut back, 0 bases at V and 8 bases at J, with 10 bases in the middle. The CDR3 is made up of 13 amino acids. Germline V gives CDR1 SGDLS, CDR2 YYNGEE. The CDR3 region is CASSVELQGTQYF. CDR3 bases: TGTGCCAGCAGCGTAGAGCTCCAAGGTACGCAGTATTTT.

In DNA, the CDR3 is TGTGCCAGCTCACCACCATCGCAGGGGGCGAAGGCCGGGGAGCTGTTTTTT. It yields the protein CASSPPSQGAKAGELFF. The genes are TRBV18 and TRBJ2-2, with 8 bases fitting TRBD1. Germline CDR1 reads KGHSH; CDR2 reads LQKENI. The CDR3 sequence is 17 residues long. Unmatched junction bases numbered 9, after V lost 0 bases and J lost 6 bases.

This clonotype was seen only a few times. The J gene is TRBJ2-1, the V gene TRBV20-1, with TRBD2 matching 11 bases. V shed 4 bases and J 6 bases; nucleotides not matched to a gene: 14. This CDR3 has 17 residues. Germline assignment: CDR1 DFQATT and CDR2 SNEGSKA (reference sequence). In DNA, the CDR3 is TGCAGTGCTAACGTAGCGGGAGGGCCCTCTAGGCTCAATGAGCAGTTCTTC. It specifies CSANVAGGPSRLNEQFF.

This clonotype occurred a few times. The chain employs TRBV6-2 or TRBV6-3 and TRBJ2-7; no firm D call. This CDR3 contains 14 residues. From germline, CDR1 is MNHEY and CDR2 SVGEGT. Trimming pared 2 bases from V and 2 bases from J, leaving 10 bases between. DNA for the CDR3: TGTGCCAGCAGTTACGCGGCGGTTACCTACGAGCAGTACTTC. Translating gives CASSYAAVTYEQYF.

This clonotype came up many times. The chain joins TRBV4-2 to TRBJ2-3, with 7 bases lining up with TRBD2. Germline assignment: CDR1 LGHNA and CDR2 YNFKEQ. V shed 3 bases, J shed 4 bases, and the junction held 4 bases outside the gene matches. The CDR3 extends over 14 amino acids. CDR3 bases: TGTGCCAGCAGCCAGGAGGGAGGGGCAGATACGCAGTATTTT. Amino acids: CASSQEGGADTQYF.